This T cell receptor (beta chain) was sequenced during a study of T-cell memory formation after mild COVID-19. The TCR alpha and TCR beta cDNA libraries, bearing sample barcodes and UMIs, were generated by 5'RACE using constant-segment primers. TCRdb re-analysed the 5' RACE reads in MiXCR, keeping a single row per CDR3 protein. The table includes some 260,000 distinct CDR3 sequences, roughly 17% detected once. V gave up 3 bases and J gave up 1 base; unmatched junction bases: 6. The germline V gene has CDR1 SGHTA and CDR2 FQGNSA. The CDR3 length is 15 residues. The rearrangement uses TRBV7-2 and TRBJ2-7; 7 bases match TRBD2. Sequenced: PBMCs or a T cell subset sorted from them (not recorded which). The receptor comes from a man aged 18 to 29 who had mild COVID-19 (a few samples of this study predate the infection). Cell type and time point are not known. The CDR3, as DNA: TGTGCCAGCAGCTTCGGAGCGGGGAGATCCTACGAGCAGTACTTC. This encodes CASSFGAGRSYEQYF.